These 10 T cell receptor beta chains came from one sample sequenced in a study of blood T cell repertoires in COVID-19 (TCRdb year 2020). The receptor library was made with the immunoSEQ multiplex PCR assay. TCRdb mirrors the immuneACCESS table, restricted to in-frame sequences. Some clones are absent from its copies; in checked studies, under half trace to an unresolved V gene, and the reason for the others is unknown. This sample gives 200,000 to 250,000 clones in total; 70% to 90% of them show up just once. The leading ten clones occupy about 1.5% of the sample. Source material: PBMCs or T cells enriched from blood (not recorded which). The receptors derive from a woman in her forties or fifties who had recovered from COVID-19.

The chain recombines TRBV18 with TRBJ2-3; TRBD2 might be the D (7 bases). This CDR3 has 18 amino acids. Germline loops: CDR1 KGHSH, CDR2 LQKENI. Trimming pared 3 bases from V and 1 base from J, leaving 20 bases between. The CDR3 coding sequence is TGTGCCAGCTCACCCCTCCGGGGGGCAGGCGGGGGCACAGATACGCAGTATTTT. Protein: CASSPLRGAGGGTDTQYF. Full variable domain (missing parts from reference TRBV18 and TRBJ2-3): NAGVMQNPRHLVRRRGQEARLRCSPMKGHSHVYWYRQLPEEGLKFMVYLQKENIIDESGMPKERFSAEFPKEGPSILRIQQVVRGDSAAYFCASSPLRGAGGGTDTQYFGPGTRLTVL.

The chain combines TRBV5-6 with TRBJ1-2; D remains ambiguous. V was clipped by 1 base and J by 6 bases, with 13 bases between them. Per the germline V gene, CDR1 is SGHDT and CDR2 is YYEEEE. This CDR3 is 14 amino acids long. The CDR3 DNA reads as TGTGCCAGCAGCTTGATGAGGCAAGGCCATGGCTACACCTTC. Protein: CASSLMRQGHGYTF.

The rearrangement joins TRBV2 to TRBJ1-2; D is possibly TRBD1 (5 bases). Germline loops: CDR1 SNHLY, CDR2 FYNNEI. This CDR3 contains 15 residues. Trimming removed 6 bases at V and 7 bases at J, with 21 bases between. The CDR3 DNA reads TGTGCCAGCAGCACTAACGACGGGGGACGGAGTGGCTACACCTTC. Amino acid sequence: CASSTNDGGRSGYTF.

J is TRBJ2-7 and V is TRBV3-1 (or the pseudogene TRBV3-2); TRBD2 matches 7 bases. J lost 0 bases, V lost 0 bases, and 11 bases had no gene match. Per the germline V gene, CDR1 is LGHDT and CDR2 is YNNKEL (reference sequence). The CDR3 has 18 residues. CDR3 sequence: CASSQDRSRGGSSYEQYF. The CDR3 coding sequence is TGTGCCAGCAGCCAAGATCGGTCACGTGGCGGGAGCTCCTACGAGCAGTACTTC.

The chain carries TRBV7-3 and TRBJ2-1; D may be TRBD2 (6 bases). Trimming took 5 bases from V and 5 from J, leaving 16 bases between them. The length of the CDR3 is 15 residues. Germline CDR1 reads SGHTA; CDR2 reads FQGTGA. CDR3 sequence (DNA): TGTGCCAGCAGCGCCACCGGGACTTCCGACAATGAGCAGTTCTTC. Amino acids: CASSATGTSDNEQFF.

This clone was seen a handful of times. The chain couples TRBV7-8 to TRBJ1-1; D is possibly TRBD1 (6 bases). The CDR3 covers 18 residues. Germline V gene sequence: CDR1 SGHVS, CDR2 FQNEAQ. V was cut by 1 base and J by 1 base, with 19 bases left in between. The CDR3 DNA follows: TGTGCCAGCAGCTTAGTACCCCTTATCCTGGACAGGAACACTGAAGCTTTCTTT. Encoded protein: CASSLVPLILDRNTEAFF.

The chain recombines TRBV11-2 with TRBJ2-7; TRBD2 matches at 9 bases. The CDR3 is made up of 14 amino acids. Trimming cost V 2 bases and J 7 bases; bases outside gene matches: 6. Germline V lookup: CDR1 SGHAT, CDR2 FQNNGV. CDR3 sequence reads: CASSLLAGAGEQYF. CDR3 nucleotide sequence: TGTGCCAGCAGCTTATTAGCGGGAGCGGGTGAGCAGTACTTC. Full variable domain (rest looked up from reference TRBV11-2 and TRBJ2-7): EAGVAQSPRYKIIEKRQSVAFWCNPISGHATLYWYQQILGQGPKLLIQFQNNGVVDDSQLPKDRFSAERLKGVDSTLKIQPAKLEDSAVYLCASSLLAGAGEQYFGPGTRLTVT.

V is TRBV18 and J is TRBJ1-2; 8 bases fit TRBD1. This CDR3 region has 14 residues. With V trimmed by 3 bases and J by 3 bases, 3 bases remained unmatched. CDR1 is KGHSH, CDR2 LQKENI, per germline. The CDR3 DNA is TGTGCCAGCTCACCCGCGACAGGGGACTATGGCTACACCTTC. Translation: CASSPATGDYGYTF.

This clone appeared a few times. The chain uses TRBV2 and TRBJ1-6; 7 nucleotides match TRBD1. Per the germline V gene, CDR1 is SNHLY and CDR2 is FYNNEI. CDR3 length: 13 residues. The V and J ends lost 4 bases and 9 bases, in that order; junction bases with no gene match: 3. The CDR3 DNA reads as TGTGCCAGCAGTGGACAGGGAAGTTCACCCCTCCACTTT. It is translated as CASSGQGSSPLHF.

This clone came up a few times. The V call is TRBV10-2, the J call TRBJ1-2; 7 nucleotides agree with TRBD1. The V gene end was trimmed by 3 bases and the J gene end by 4 bases; junction bases not matched to a gene: 5. The germline V gene encodes CDR1 WSHSY and CDR2 SAAADI. The CDR3 contains 14 residues. Written as DNA, the CDR3 is TGCGCCAGCAGTGATCCCGGGACAGTCTATGGCTACACCTTC. Protein product: CASSDPGTVYGYTF.